This T cell receptor beta chain originates from a study of early T cells in non-severe SARS-CoV-2 infection. Study details: Sequencing targeted bulk RNA from unsorted whole blood, leaving chains unpaired. The study, taken as a whole, reports: Comparison of clonotypes with VDJdb favored anti-spike CD8 responses while missing private and CD4 specificities.

A remark on this clonotype: Its antigen is as yet unknown.

The protocol attached unique molecular identifiers to individual cDNA molecules. TCRdb called the 5' RACE reads again in MiXCR, with one record for every CDR3 protein. This sample has approximately 44,000 distinct CDR3 sequences, with 12% found just once. Unmatched junction bases numbered 11, after V lost 11 bases and J lost 6 bases. The CDR3 length is 14 residues. Germline V gives CDR1 MDHEN, CDR2 SYDVKM. The sequence came from an adult who was a healthcare worker with PCR-confirmed SARS-CoV-2 infection or an uninfected control (not recorded which). This rearrangement joins TRBV28 to TRBJ1-1; 11 bases map to TRBD1. The sequenced sample consisted of whole blood. Here the CDR3 DNA reads TGTGCCTCGGGGGGACAGGGGGTTATCCCTGAAGCTTTCTTT. Its protein is CASGGQGVIPEAFF.